The present T cell receptor (beta chain) was sequenced within a study of response to subunit inactivated influenza vaccine. Findings of the study overall: The authors suggested that few new T cells are recruited per seasonal influenza vaccination.

The sample holds a few counts of this clonotype. What it binds is not known. This CDR3 spans 14 amino acids. Deletions cut 8 bases from V and 5 bases from J, with 18 bases between. TCRdb passed the RT-PCR reads through MiXCR, listing each CDR3 protein once. The sample includes 650,000 to 700,000 distinct CDR3 sequences, less than 20% seen only once; the top ten take 9.5% to 13%. The TCR was taken from a man over 45 who received an inactivated influenza vaccine. The sequences come from PBMCs from blood, collected 11 to 12 days after vaccination. The J gene is TRBJ2-5, the V gene TRBV12-3 or TRBV12-4, with D perhaps TRBD2 (7 bases). The CDR3 coding sequence is TGTGCCAGCGCCCAGTCGGGGGGCCGCGAGACCCAGTACTTC. This gives the protein CASAQSGGRETQYF.